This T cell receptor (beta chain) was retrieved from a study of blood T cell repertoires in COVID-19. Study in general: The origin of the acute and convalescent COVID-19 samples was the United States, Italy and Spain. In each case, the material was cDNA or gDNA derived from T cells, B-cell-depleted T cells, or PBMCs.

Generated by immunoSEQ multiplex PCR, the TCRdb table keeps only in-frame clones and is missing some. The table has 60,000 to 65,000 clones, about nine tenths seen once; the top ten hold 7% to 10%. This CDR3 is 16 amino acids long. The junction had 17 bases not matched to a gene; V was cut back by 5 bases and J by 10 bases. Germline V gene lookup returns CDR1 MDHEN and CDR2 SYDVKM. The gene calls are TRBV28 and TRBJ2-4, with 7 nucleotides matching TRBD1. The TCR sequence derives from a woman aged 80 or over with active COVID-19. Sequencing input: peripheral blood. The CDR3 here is CASSPPTGDPSIIQYF. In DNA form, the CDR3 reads TGTGCCAGCAGTCCACCCACAGGGGACCCCTCCATAATTCAGTACTTC.